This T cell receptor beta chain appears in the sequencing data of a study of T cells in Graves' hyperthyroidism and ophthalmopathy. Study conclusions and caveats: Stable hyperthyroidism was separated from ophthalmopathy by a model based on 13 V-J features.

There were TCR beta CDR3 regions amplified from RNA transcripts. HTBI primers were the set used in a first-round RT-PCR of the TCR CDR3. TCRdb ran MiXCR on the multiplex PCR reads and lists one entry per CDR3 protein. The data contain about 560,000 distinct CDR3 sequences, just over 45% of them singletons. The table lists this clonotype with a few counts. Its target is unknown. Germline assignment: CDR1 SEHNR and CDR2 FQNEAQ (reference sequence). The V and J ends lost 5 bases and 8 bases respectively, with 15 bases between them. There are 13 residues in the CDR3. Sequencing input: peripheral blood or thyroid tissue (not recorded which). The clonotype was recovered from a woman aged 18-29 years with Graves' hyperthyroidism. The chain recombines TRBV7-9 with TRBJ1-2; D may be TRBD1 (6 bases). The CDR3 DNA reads TGTGCCAGCAGCCTCTCCCGGGACAACGGCTACACCTTC. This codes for CASSLSRDNGYTF.